This TCR beta chain was identified in a study of blood T cell repertoires in COVID-19. Study in general: Acute-phase and convalescent COVID-19 samples originated in the United States, Italy and Spain.

This CDR3 contains 12 residues. V was pared by 3 bases and J by 7 bases, with 9 bases between. The germline V gene encodes CDR1 LGHNA and CDR2 YNFKEQ. This clone was counted only a few times. In the authors' methods: Reference gene primers were amplified, and this amplification served to estimate nucleated cell counts. Sequencing used immunoSEQ multiplex PCR; TCRdb keeps in-frame clones, though not all of them. That table supplies the V and J calls and clone size; D and trimming were determined from the DNA. The table lists 200,000 or so clones, around 84% of them singletons. The chain employs TRBV4-2 and TRBJ1-1, with a weak D call TRBD1 (6 bases). The sequence came from a woman aged 60-70 years who had recovered from COVID-19. Sequenced input: peripheral blood. The CDR3 here is CASSQGALEAFF. The CDR3 region has the DNA TGTGCCAGCAGCCAGGGGGCTCTTGAAGCTTTCTTT.